Presented here are 13 T cell receptor beta chains from one specimen sequenced in a study of early stage breast cancer tumors. Profiling relied on immunoSEQ multiplex PCR, and the TCRdb table lists in-frame clones only, not all of them. The table lists around 40,000 clones, about 68% of them singletons. Sequences were obtained from blood. The receptors shown here come from a person in their sixties or seventies with breast cancer.

In DNA, the CDR3 is TGCGCCAGCAGCTTGCGGGGAATGATCACAGATACGCAGTATTTT. This sequence encodes CASSLRGMITDTQYF. The chain recombines TRBV5-1 with TRBJ2-3, with D perhaps TRBD2 (5 bases). In germline, CDR1 is SGHRS, CDR2 YFSETQ. The CDR3 has 15 amino acids. The ends were cut back, 1 base at V and 2 bases at J, with 11 bases in the middle.

This clone is a singleton in its sample. The genes are TRBV5-4 and TRBJ1-1, with a tentative D call TRBD1 (5 bases). CDR1 is SGHNT and CDR2 is YYREEE in the germline V gene (reference sequence). This CDR3 is 15 amino acids long. V shed 3 bases and J shed 9 bases, with 21 bases lying between them. CDR3 nucleotide sequence: TGTGCCAGCAGCTCGGTCGATTGGGGCGCCACACAAGCTTTCTTT. It specifies CASSSVDWGATQAFF.

The CDR3 protein is CASSPHRSSYNEQFF. CDR3 DNA sequence: TGTGCCAGCAGCCCGCACAGGAGCTCCTACAATGAGCAGTTCTTC. The chain couples TRBV7-2 to TRBJ2-1; perhaps TRBD1 as D (5 bases). The CDR3 spans 15 residues. The germline V gene encodes CDR1 SGHTA and CDR2 FQGNSA. V was clipped by 5 bases and J by 0 bases, with 11 bases between them.

This clone came up a few times. The V gene is TRBV18, the J gene TRBJ1-1, with D maybe TRBD1 (5 bases). Trimming cost V 1 base and J 5 bases, with 8 bases left between them. Germline V lookup: CDR1 KGHSH, CDR2 LQKENI. The CDR3 is made up of 13 amino acids. CDR3 protein: CASSPLRETEAFF. Here the CDR3 DNA reads TGTGCCAGCTCACCACTCAGGGAAACTGAAGCTTTCTTT. Full variable domain (remainder filled in from reference TRBV18 and TRBJ1-1): NAGVMQNPRHLVRRRGQEARLRCSPMKGHSHVYWYRQLPEEGLKFMVYLQKENIIDESGMPKERFSAEFPKEGPSILRIQQVVRGDSAAYFCASSPLRETEAFFGQGTRLTVV.

Only a few counts were recorded for this clone. The chain is built from TRBV9 and TRBJ1-2; D might be TRBD1 (5 bases). The length of the CDR3 is 16 residues. V was clipped by 2 bases and J by 4 bases, with 18 bases between them. Germline CDR1 and CDR2: SGDLS and YYNGEE. CDR3 DNA sequence: TGTGCCAGCAGCGTGGTCGACAGACCCGGGGCCTATGGCTACACCTTC. As protein: CASSVVDRPGAYGYTF.

For the CDR3, the DNA is TGTGCCAGCTCACCATCTTCCCCCCGAGGGGACGAGCAGTACTTC. It yields the protein CASSPSSPRGDEQYF. The rearrangement uses TRBV18 and TRBJ2-7; D may be TRBD1 or TRBD2 (5 bases each). The length of the CDR3 is 15 residues. In germline, CDR1 is KGHSH, CDR2 LQKENI. V dropped 2 bases and J dropped 5 bases, with 16 bases sitting between them.

The chain couples TRBV4-1 to TRBJ1-1; D possibly corresponds to TRBD1 (6 bases). This CDR3 has 15 residues. The V and J ends lost 0 bases and 5 bases respectively, with 13 bases between them. CDR1 is MGHRA, CDR2 YSYEKL, per germline. This CDR3 reads CASSQDRGGGTEAFF. Written as DNA, the CDR3 is TGCGCCAGCAGCCAAGATCGAGGGGGGGGGACTGAAGCTTTCTTT.

The chain employs TRBV7-3 and TRBJ2-3; unclear D gene. Trimming took 0 bases from V and 0 from J, leaving 7 bases between them. Per germline, CDR1 SGHTA and CDR2 FQGTGA. The CDR3 spans 15 residues. CDR3 in amino acids: CASSLTFTSTDTQYF. CDR3 DNA sequence: TGTGCCAGCAGCTTAACTTTCACTAGCACAGATACGCAGTATTTT.

This sequence joins TRBV20-1 and TRBJ2-5; D is unresolved. Germline V gene sequence: CDR1 DFQATT, CDR2 SNEGSKA (reference sequence). Trimming shortened V by 6 bases and J by 1 base, and 3 bases separated the two germline ends. The length of the CDR3 is 10 residues. The chain's CDR3 is CSAFQETQYF. DNA of the CDR3: TGCAGTGCATTCCAAGAGACCCAGTACTTC.

This chain joins TRBV6-1 and TRBJ1-5, with a possible D match to TRBD1 (6 bases). V shed 0 bases and J shed 2 bases, with 11 bases lying between them. The CDR3 contains 16 residues. Germline V CDR1 and CDR2: MNHNS, SASEGT. CDR3 sequence (DNA): TGTGCCAGCAGTGAAGCCGGGGGGGCTCGCAATCAGCCCCAGCATTTT. As protein: CASSEAGGARNQPQHF.

In this sample, this clone turned up a few times. The chain is built from TRBV2 and TRBJ1-5, with a weak D call TRBD1 (6 bases). Germline CDR1 is SNHLY and CDR2 is FYNNEI. Deletions cut 4 bases from V and 6 bases from J, with 16 bases between. The CDR3 spans 15 residues. This CDR3 is CASSVVGGFGQPQHF. CDR3 in DNA: TGTGCCAGCAGTGTGGTAGGGGGTTTCGGTCAGCCCCAGCATTTT.

This chain uses TRBV11-3 with TRBJ2-1; 15 positions agree with TRBD2. Germline CDR1 SGHNT, CDR2 YENEEA. J lost 7 bases, V lost 5 bases, and 6 bases had no gene match. CDR3 length equals 16 residues. This CDR3 is CASSGGLAGGGNEQFF. Here the CDR3 DNA reads TGTGCCAGCAGCGGGGGACTAGCGGGGGGTGGTAATGAGCAGTTCTTC.

This chain uses TRBV29-1 with TRBJ2-3; perhaps TRBD2 as D (5 bases). CDR3 size: 13 residues. With 4 bases removed from V and 4 bases from J, the gap between germline ends came to 12 bases. Germline loops: CDR1 SQVTM, CDR2 ANQGSEA. The CDR3 loop reads CSVGMGVPDTQYF. The CDR3 coding sequence is TGCAGCGTTGGAATGGGAGTTCCAGATACGCAGTATTTT.